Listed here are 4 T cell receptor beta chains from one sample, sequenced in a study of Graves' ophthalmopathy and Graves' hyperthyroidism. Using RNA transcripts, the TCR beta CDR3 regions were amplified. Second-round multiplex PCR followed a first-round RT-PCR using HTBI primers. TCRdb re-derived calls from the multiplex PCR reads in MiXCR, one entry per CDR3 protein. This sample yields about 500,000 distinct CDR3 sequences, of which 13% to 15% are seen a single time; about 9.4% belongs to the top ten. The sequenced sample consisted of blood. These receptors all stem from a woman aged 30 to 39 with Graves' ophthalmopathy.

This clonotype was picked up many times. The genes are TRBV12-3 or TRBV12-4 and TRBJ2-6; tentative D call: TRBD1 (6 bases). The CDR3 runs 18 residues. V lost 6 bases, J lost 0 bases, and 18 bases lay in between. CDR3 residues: CASRRTGQTSSGANVLTF. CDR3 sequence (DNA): TGTGCCAGCAGGCGTACCGGACAGACCTCCTCTGGGGCCAACGTCCTGACTTTC.

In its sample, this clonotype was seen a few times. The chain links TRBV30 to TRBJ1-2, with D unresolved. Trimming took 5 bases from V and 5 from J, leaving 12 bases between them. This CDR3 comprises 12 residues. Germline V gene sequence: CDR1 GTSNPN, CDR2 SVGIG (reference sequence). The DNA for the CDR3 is TGTGCCTGGGGACCGAAAAGATATGGCTACACCTTC. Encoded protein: CAWGPKRYGYTF.

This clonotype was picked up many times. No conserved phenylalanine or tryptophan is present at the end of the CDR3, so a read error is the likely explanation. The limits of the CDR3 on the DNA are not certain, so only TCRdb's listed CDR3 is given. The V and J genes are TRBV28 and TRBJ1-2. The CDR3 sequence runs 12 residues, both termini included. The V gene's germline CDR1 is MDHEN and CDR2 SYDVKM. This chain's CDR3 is CASSLSPKHQIL.

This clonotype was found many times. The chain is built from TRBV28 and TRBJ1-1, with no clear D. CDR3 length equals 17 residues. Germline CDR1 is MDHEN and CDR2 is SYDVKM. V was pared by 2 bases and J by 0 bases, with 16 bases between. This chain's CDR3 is CASSLGRWGSMNTEAFF. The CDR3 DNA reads TGTGCCAGCAGTTTAGGACGTTGGGGTTCTATGAACACTGAAGCTTTCTTT. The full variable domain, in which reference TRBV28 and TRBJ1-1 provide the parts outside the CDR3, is DVKVTQSSRYLVKRTGEKVFLECVQDMDHENMFWYRQDPGLGLRLIYFSYDVKMKEKGDIPEGYSVSREKKERFSLILESASTNQTSMYLCASSLGRWGSMNTEAFFGQGTRLTVV.